This passage covers 6 T cell receptor beta chains from one sample sequenced in a study of T cell responses to AZD1222 COVID-19 vaccine. Assay used: immunoSEQ multiplex PCR; TCRdb lists only in-frame clones, some missing. The data show approximately 150,000 clones, over 85% seen once. Sequencing was performed on peripheral blood, taken 28 days after the second AZD1222 dose. All receptors come from an adult who received the AZD1222 COVID-19 vaccine.

This clone was seen a single time. This rearrangement joins TRBV30 to TRBJ2-1; 9 positions match TRBD1. The CDR3 runs 15 residues. Germline values: CDR1 GTSNPN, CDR2 SVGIG (reference sequence). V trimming: 0 bases; J trimming: 4 bases; junction bases outside the gene matches: 4. CDR3 in amino acids: CAWSVLGQGYNEQFF. CDR3 coding DNA: TGTGCCTGGAGTGTATTGGGACAGGGATACAATGAGCAGTTCTTC.

This rearrangement joins TRBV9 to TRBJ2-7; D gene unclear. CDR1 is SGDLS, CDR2 YYNGEE, per germline. Trimming took 0 bases from V and 3 from J, leaving 10 bases between them. This CDR3 is built from 14 residues. CDR3 in DNA: TGTGCCAGCAGCGTAGGTGTAGGGAACTACGAGCAGTACTTC. Translating gives CASSVGVGNYEQYF.

This chain links TRBV18 with TRBJ2-7, with D perhaps TRBD1 (5 bases). V lost 3 bases and J 2 bases, leaving 8 bases between the germline ends. The CDR3 length is 13 residues. From germline, CDR1 is KGHSH and CDR2 LQKENI. The CDR3 loop is CASSPDSPYEQYF. In DNA, the CDR3 is TGTGCCAGCTCACCTGACAGCCCCTACGAGCAGTACTTC.

The J gene is TRBJ2-1, the V gene TRBV2; a possible D gene is TRBD2 (5 bases). Germline CDR1 SNHLY, CDR2 FYNNEI. The ends were cut back, 5 bases at V and 4 bases at J, with 18 bases in the middle. The CDR3 sequence is 16 residues long. CDR3 sequence reads: CASSFPGVAPYNEQFF. The CDR3 DNA reads as TGTGCCAGCAGTTTCCCTGGGGTAGCGCCTTACAATGAGCAGTTCTTC. Complete variable domain (other parts from reference TRBV2 and TRBJ2-1): EPEVTQTPSHQVTQMGQEVILRCVPISNHLYFYWYRQILGQKVEFLVSFYNNEISEKSEIFDDQFSVERPDGSNFTLKIRSTKLEDSAMYFCASSFPGVAPYNEQFFGPGTRLTVL.

The chain combines TRBV10-2 with TRBJ2-5; D gene ambiguous. This CDR3 has 13 amino acids. Trimming left V 2 bases short and J 8 bases short, with 12 bases between. Germline CDR1 reads WSHSY; CDR2 reads SAAADI. Here the CDR3 reads CASSEKPHETQYF. The DNA for the CDR3 is TGCGCCAGCAGTGAGAAGCCCCACGAAACCCAGTACTTC.

The V and J genes are TRBV6-2 or TRBV6-3 and TRBJ2-2; no definite D call. Trimming removed 0 bases from V and 5 bases from J, with 7 bases in between. Germline V CDR1 and CDR2: MNHEY, SVGEGT. CDR3 length: 14 residues. CDR3 protein: CASSYSTPTGELFF. DNA for the CDR3: TGTGCCAGCAGTTACTCGACACCGACCGGGGAGCTGTTTTTT.